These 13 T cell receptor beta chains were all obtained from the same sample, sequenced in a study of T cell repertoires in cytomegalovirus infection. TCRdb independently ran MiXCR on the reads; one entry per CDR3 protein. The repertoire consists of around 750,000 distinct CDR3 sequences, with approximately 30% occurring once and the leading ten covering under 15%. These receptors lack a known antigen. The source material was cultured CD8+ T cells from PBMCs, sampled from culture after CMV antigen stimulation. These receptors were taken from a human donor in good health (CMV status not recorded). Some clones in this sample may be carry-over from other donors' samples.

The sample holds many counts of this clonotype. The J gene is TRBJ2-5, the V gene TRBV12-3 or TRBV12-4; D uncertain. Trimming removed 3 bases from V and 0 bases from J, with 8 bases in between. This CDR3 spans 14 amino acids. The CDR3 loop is CASSFVLYQETQYF. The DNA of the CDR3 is TGTGCCAGCAGTTTCGTCTTGTACCAAGAGACCCAGTACTTC.

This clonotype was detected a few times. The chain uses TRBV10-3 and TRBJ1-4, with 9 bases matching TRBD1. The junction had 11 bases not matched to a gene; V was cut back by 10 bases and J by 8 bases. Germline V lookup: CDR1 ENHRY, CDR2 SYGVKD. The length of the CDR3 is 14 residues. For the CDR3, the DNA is TGTGCCACCACCTCGGGACAGGGTGGGGAAAAACTGTTTTTT. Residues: CATTSGQGGEKLFF.

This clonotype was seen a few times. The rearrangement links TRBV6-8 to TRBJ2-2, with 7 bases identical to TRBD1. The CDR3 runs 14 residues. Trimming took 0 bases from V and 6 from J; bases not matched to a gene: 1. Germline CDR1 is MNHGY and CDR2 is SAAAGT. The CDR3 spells CASSYSTGPGELFF. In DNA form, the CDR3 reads TGTGCCAGCAGTTACTCGACAGGGCCCGGGGAGCTGTTTTTT.

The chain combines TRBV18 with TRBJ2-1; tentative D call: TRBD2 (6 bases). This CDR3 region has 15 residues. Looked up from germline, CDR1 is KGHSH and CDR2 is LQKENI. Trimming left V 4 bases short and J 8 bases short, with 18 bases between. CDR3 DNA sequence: TGTGCCAGCTCACTGGAAGGGGACTCGGGGGATGAGCAGTTCTTC. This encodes CASSLEGDSGDEQFF.

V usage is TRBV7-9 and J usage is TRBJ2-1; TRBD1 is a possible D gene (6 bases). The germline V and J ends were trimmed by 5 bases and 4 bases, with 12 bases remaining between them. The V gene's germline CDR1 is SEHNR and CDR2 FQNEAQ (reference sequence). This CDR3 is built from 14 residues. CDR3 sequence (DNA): TGTGCCAGCAGCCCAAAGGACAGATACAATGAGCAGTTCTTC. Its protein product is CASSPKDRYNEQFF.

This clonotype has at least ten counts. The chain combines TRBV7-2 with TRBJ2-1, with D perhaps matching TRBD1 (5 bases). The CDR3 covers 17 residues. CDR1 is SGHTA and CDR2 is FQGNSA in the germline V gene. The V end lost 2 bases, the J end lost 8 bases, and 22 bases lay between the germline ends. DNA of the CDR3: TGTGCCAGCAGCTTATCCACGGTAAGGTCAGGGTCGGATGAGCAGTTCTTC. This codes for CASSLSTVRSGSDEQFF. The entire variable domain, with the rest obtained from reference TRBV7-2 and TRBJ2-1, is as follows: GAGVSQSPSNKVTEKGKDVELRCDPISGHTALYWYRQSLGQGLEFLIYFQGNSAPDKSGLPSDRFSAERTGGSVSTLTIQRTQQEDSAVYLCASSLSTVRSGSDEQFFGPGTRLTVL.

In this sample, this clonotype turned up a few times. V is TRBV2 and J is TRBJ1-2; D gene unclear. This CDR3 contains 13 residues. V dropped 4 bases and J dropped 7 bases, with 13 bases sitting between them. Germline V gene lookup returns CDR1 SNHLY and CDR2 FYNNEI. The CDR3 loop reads CASSVKGGVGYTF. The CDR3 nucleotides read TGTGCCAGCAGTGTAAAGGGAGGAGTTGGCTACACCTTC.

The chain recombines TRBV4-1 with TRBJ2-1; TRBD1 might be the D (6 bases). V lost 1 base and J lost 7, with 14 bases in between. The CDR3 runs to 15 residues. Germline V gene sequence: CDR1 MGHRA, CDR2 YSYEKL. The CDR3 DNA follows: TGCGCCAGCAGCCAAGGGGGGCTTCTCTTAAATGAGCAGTTCTTC. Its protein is CASSQGGLLLNEQFF.

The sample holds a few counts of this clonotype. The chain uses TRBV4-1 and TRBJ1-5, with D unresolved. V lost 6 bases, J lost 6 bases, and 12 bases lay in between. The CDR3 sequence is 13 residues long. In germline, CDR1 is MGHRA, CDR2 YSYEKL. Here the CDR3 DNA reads TGCGCCAGCAGTCGATCAGTCGGTCAGCCCCAGCATTTT. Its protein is CASSRSVGQPQHF.

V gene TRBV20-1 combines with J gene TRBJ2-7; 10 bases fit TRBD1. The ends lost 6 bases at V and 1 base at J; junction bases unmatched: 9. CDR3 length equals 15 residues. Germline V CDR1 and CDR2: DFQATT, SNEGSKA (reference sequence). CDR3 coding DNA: TGCAGTGCCTGCCGGGACAGGGGCTTATCCTACGAGCAGTACTTC. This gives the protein CSACRDRGLSYEQYF.

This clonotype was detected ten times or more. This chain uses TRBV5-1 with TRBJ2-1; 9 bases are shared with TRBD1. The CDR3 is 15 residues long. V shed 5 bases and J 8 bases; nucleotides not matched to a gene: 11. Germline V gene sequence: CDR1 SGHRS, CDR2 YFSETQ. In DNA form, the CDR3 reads TGCGCCAGCAGGATAACAGGGGGCTTCGTCGATGAGCAGTTCTTC. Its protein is CASRITGGFVDEQFF.

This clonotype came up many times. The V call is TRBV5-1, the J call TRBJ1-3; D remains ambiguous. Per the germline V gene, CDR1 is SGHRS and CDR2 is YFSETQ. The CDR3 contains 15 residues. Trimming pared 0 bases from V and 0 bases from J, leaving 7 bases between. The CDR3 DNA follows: TGCGCCAGCAGCTTGGGACATCGCTCTGGAAACACCATATATTTT. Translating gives CASSLGHRSGNTIYF.

CDR3 DNA sequence: TGTGCCAGCAGCCATACCCTACGGGGATCGGCGGGTGGCTACACCTTC. This translates into CASSHTLRGSAGGYTF. The rearrangement joins TRBV7-2 to TRBJ1-2; D is uncertain. This CDR3 spans 16 amino acids. The germline CDR1 and CDR2 sequences are SGHTA and FQGNSA. V was cut by 5 bases and J by 7 bases, with 23 bases left in between.